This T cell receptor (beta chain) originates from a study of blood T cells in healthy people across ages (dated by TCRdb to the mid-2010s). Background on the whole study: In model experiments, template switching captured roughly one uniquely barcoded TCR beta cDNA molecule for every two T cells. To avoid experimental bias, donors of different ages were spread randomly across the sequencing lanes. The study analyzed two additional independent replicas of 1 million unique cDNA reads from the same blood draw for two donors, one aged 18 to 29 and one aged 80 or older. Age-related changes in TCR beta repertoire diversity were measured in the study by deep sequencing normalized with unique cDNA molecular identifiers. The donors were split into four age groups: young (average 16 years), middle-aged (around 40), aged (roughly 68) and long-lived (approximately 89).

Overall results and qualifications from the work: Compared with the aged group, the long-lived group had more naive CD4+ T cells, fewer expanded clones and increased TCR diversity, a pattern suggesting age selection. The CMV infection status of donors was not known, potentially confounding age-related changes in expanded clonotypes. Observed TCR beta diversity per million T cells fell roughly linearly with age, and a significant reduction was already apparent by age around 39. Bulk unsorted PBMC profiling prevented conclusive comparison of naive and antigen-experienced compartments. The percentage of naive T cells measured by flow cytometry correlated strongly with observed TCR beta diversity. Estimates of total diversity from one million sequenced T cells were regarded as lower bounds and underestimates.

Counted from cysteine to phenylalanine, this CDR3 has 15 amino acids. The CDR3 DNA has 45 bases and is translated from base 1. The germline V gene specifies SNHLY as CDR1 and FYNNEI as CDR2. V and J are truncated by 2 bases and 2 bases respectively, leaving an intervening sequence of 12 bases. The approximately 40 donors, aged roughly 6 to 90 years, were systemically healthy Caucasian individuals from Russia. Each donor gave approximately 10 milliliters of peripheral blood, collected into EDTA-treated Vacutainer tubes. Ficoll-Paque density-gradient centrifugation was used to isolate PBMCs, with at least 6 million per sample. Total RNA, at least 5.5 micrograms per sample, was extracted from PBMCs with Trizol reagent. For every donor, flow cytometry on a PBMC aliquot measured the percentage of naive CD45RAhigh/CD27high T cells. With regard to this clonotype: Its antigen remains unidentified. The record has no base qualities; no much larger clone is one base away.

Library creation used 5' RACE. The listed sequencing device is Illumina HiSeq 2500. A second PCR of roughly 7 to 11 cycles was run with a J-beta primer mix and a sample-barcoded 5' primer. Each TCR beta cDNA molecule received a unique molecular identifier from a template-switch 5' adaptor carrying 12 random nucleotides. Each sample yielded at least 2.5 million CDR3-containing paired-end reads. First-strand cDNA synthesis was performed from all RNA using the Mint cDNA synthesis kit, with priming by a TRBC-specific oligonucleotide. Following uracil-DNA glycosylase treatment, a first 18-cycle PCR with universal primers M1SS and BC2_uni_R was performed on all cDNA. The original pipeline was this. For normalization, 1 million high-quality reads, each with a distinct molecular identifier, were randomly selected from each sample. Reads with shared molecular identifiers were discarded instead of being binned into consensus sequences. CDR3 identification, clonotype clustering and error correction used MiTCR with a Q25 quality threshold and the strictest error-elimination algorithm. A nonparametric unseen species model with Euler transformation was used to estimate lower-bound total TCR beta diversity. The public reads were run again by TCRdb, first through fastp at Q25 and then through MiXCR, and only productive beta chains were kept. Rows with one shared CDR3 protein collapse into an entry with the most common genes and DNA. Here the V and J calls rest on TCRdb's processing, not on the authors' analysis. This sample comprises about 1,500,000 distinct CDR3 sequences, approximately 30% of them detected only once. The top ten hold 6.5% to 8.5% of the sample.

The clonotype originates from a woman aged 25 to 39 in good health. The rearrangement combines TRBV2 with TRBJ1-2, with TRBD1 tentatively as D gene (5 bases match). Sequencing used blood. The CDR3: CASSEIGRGNYGYTF. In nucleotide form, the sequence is TGTGCCAGCAGTGAAATAGGACGGGGCAACTATGGCTACACCTTC.